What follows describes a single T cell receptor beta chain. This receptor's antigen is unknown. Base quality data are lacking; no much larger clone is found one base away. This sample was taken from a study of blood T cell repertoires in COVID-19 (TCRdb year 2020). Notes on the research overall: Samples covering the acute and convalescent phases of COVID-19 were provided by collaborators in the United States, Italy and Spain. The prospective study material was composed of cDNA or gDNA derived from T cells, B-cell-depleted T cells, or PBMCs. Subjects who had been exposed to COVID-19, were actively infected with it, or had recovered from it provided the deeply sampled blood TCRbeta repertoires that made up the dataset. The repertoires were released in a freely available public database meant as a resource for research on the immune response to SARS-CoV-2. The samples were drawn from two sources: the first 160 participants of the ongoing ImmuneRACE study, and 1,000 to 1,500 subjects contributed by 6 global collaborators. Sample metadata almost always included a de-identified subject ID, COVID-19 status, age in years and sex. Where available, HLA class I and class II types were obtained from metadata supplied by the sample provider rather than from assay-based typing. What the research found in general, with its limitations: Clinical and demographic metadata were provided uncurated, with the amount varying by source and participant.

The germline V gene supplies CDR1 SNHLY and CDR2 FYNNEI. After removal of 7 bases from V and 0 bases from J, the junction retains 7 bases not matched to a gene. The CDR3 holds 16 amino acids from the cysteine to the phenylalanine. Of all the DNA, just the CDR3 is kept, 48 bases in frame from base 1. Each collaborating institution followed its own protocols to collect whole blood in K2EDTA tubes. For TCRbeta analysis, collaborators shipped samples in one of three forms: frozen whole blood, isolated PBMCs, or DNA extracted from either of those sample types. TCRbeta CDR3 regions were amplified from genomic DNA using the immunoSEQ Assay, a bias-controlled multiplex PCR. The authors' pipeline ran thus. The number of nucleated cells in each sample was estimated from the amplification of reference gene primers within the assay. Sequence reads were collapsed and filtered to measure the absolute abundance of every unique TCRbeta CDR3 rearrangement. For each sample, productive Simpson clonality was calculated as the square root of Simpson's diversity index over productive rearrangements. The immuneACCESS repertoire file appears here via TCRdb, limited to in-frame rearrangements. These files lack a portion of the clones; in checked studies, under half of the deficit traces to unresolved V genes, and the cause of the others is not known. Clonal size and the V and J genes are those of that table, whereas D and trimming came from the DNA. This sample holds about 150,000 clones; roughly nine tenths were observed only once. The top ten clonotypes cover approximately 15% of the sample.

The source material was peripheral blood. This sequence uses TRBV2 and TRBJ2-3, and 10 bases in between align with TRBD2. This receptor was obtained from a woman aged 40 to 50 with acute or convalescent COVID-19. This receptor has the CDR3 CASNPGLAASTDTQYF. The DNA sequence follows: TGTGCCAGCAATCCAGGACTAGCGGCGAGCACAGATACGCAGTATTTT.